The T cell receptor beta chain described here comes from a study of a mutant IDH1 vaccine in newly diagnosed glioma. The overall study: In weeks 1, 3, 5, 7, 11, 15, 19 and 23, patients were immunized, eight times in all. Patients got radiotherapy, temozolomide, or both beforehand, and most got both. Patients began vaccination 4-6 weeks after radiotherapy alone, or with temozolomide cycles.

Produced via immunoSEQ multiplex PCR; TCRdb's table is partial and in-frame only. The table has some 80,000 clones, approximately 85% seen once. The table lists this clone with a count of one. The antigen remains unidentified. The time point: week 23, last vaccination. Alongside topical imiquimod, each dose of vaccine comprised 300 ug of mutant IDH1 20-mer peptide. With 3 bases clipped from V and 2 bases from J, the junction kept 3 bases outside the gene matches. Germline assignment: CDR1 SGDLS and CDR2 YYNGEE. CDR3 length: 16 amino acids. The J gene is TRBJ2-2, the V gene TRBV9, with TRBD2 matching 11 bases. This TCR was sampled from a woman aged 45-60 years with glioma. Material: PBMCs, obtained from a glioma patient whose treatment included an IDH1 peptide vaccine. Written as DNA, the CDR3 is TGTGCCAGCAGCGCGGGACTAGCGGCTAACACCGGGGAGCTGTTTTTT. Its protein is CASSAGLAANTGELFF.